This T cell receptor beta chain was identified in a study of blood T cell repertoires in COVID-19. As for the study in general: Whether acute or convalescent, the COVID-19 samples came from the United States, Italy and Spain. PBMCs, B-cell-depleted T cells, or T cells provided the cDNA or gDNA that made up the material.

In the original workflow: Amplification with reference gene primers provided the estimates of nucleated cell counts. Here immunoSEQ multiplex PCR was the method, and the copy in TCRdb shows in-frame clones only, minus some. The V and J calls and the clone size are those of that table, but D and trimming were determined from the DNA. The sample includes 150,000 or so clones, 80% of them seen just once. CDR3 size: 13 residues. Trimming took off 5 bases at V and 7 bases at J, with 15 bases between the two ends. CDR1 SNHLY and CDR2 FYNNEI come from the germline V gene. Only one count was recorded for this clone.

The J gene is TRBJ2-7, the V gene TRBV2; D might be TRBD2 (6 bases). The sample was peripheral blood. The origin of this receptor is a man in his 60s with acute or convalescent COVID-19. CDR3 DNA sequence: TGTGCCAGCAGTCAGCGGGTGGGCGCGGAGCAGTACTTC. It is translated as CASSQRVGAEQYF.